One T cell receptor beta chain is described in this entry. These data are taken from a study of PD-L1 blockade in urothelial cancer. Metastatic or locally advanced urothelial carcinoma was present in the patients. Generated by immunoSEQ multiplex PCR, the TCRdb table keeps only in-frame clones and is missing some. The sample lists some 71,000 clones; roughly 89% were seen once. The ends lost 6 bases at V and 3 bases at J; junction bases unmatched: 5. Germline lookup yields CDR1 MDHEN and CDR2 SYDVKM. CDR3 length equals 15 residues. The clonotype comes from a man aged 60 to 69 with urothelial cancer. Sequenced material: PBMCs, taken around atezolizumab (anti-PD-L1) treatment. This chain uses TRBV28 with TRBJ1-1; 12 nucleotides agree with TRBD1. The CDR3 region is CASRGQGAQDTEAFF. In DNA form, the CDR3 reads TGTGCCAGCAGGGGACAGGGGGCGCAGGACACTGAAGCTTTCTTT.